The T cell receptor beta chain under discussion was sequenced for a study of blood T cell repertoires in COVID-19. Study overall: Sources were T cells, B-cell-depleted T cells, or PBMCs; the material itself was cDNA or gDNA.

Followed longitudinally, the Seattle patients had been enrolled during active infection. Original data processing: The assay estimated nucleated cells by amplifying reference gene primers. The protocol was immunoSEQ multiplex PCR, while the TCRdb copy is restricted to in-frame clones and leaves out a portion. V, J and clone size are taken as reported in that table, and D and trimming were inferred from the DNA itself. The sample includes approximately 110,000 clones, 90% to 95% of them seen just once. Per germline, CDR1 MNHEY and CDR2 SVGAGI. V trimming: 6 bases; J trimming: 4 bases; junction bases outside the gene matches: 7. This CDR3 region has 14 residues.

This receptor was identified in a man aged 45-65 years with COVID-19, enrolled during active disease. The V call is TRBV6-5, the J call TRBJ2-5; 8 bases are shared with TRBD2. Specimen: peripheral blood. This chain's CDR3 is CASSSNREGETQYF. The CDR3 DNA follows: TGTGCCAGCAGCTCAAACCGGGAGGGAGAGACCCAGTACTTC.